This record looks at one T cell receptor (beta chain) sequence and its context. Its antigen remains unidentified. The junction differs from germline at one of its ends, possibly a read error. Using the deep immunoSEQ assay, multiplex PCR amplified TCR CDR3 regions from genomic DNA. For each cell subset, the extracted genomic DNA was distributed evenly across all wells of several immunoSEQ 96-well plates, and each plate served as one replicate. For sorted subsets, each replicate PCR was loaded with approximately 0.2 ug genomic DNA, equivalent to about 33,000 T cell genomes. The purified libraries were quantified using a Qubit 3.0 fluorometer, sized with a Bioanalyzer 2100, and then quantified again using the KAPA Library Quantification kit. A separate single-read 150-cycle Illumina NextSeq 550 flow cell was used to sequence each immunoSEQ 96-well plate. Per the original workflow: Because only junctional sequences without quality scores were contained in the immunoSEQ output, filtering matching that applied to full-length reads could not be performed. To assign V/J genes and CDR3, sequences were annotated against IMGT germline references using PyIR, a Python wrapper for IgBLAST v1.9. Any read was removed if the V/J assignment was weak (E-value above 1e-6), the CDR3 was missing, or the read contained stop codons, out-of-frame junctions, or ambiguous translated residues. V3J clonotypes were defined as sequences sharing an identical inferred V gene, J gene, and CDR3 amino acid sequence. To compute the percentage overlap between repertoires, the number of shared unique clonotypes was divided by the size of the smaller repertoire. RTK rarefaction, the Chao1 estimator, and Recon v2.1 estimates of unobserved clonotypes were used to assess repertoire richness. Generation probabilities were computed with OLGA for all TCRbeta clonotypes obtained by the gDNA method from a handful of donors. TCRdb retrieved this table from immuneACCESS and kept in-frame rearrangements only. Not all clones are present; in checked studies, unresolved V genes account for under half, and no reason is known for the remainder. V and J calls and clone size are those listed in that table; D and trimming were worked out from the DNA. This sample has about 2 million clones in its table, and less than 95% of those were observed once. The ten largest clones represent 0.9% to 1.4% of the sample.

The sample comes from a study of shared clonotypes between healthy human individuals (dated by TCRdb to the early 2020s). With regard to the full study: Two women and a few men aged 18 to 49 years were included in the cohort. For each donor, CD4 naive and CD4 memory were each run on three plates, CD8 naive on two plates, and CD8 memory on one plate. To estimate repertoire size and how much clonotypes are shared between individuals, the study performed deep sequencing of blood TCR repertoires from about five healthy adults. To increase sequencing depth and limit assay-specific biases, TCR repertoire library preparation and sequencing were carried out by different laboratories using diverse techniques. Each donor's leukapheresis produced roughly between about 0.8 and 10 billion PBMCs.

What the work shows at the level of the full study, not this receptor alone: Pairwise subsampling indicated that sequencing depth was expected to affect the degree of clonotype sharing among donors. Because the study included only a small number of donors, the genetic and exposure-history diversity represented was limited. Naive subsets generally had larger estimated clonotype richness than memory subsets. Clonotypes shared by all four sorted-subset donors showed higher generation probabilities than non-shared clonotypes. Approximately 4.8% of naive CD4, 3.5% of naive CD8, approximately 2% of memory CD4, and 0.35% to 0.5% of memory CD8 clonotypes were shared across a few donors. Sampling was restricted to blood, and TCR repertoires in tissues likely differ from the TCR repertoires found in blood. Rarefaction of sorted-subset datasets indicated incomplete sequencing despite the large sequencing depth.

For the CD8 naive samples, CD45RO-negative cells were positively selected for CCR7, yielding a CD45RA+CCR7+ population from which TemRA cells were excluded. Donors were healthy HIV-negative adults with no recently reported acute infections or vaccinations. Every donor was a Caucasian adult residing in Nashville, Tennessee, USA. After blood collection by leukapheresis, PBMCs were isolated using Ficoll-Histopaque density gradient centrifugation and then cryopreserved in the vapor phase of liquid nitrogen. Purity and quantity of every magnetically sorted T cell population were checked by analytical flow cytometry. Genomic DNA was isolated from each sorted fraction and quantified by UV absorbance on a Nanodrop 2000c. The receptor was derived from a man aged 18 to 35 in good health. Source material: naive CD8+ T cells sorted from blood. According to the study, the label for this sample's cell subset or site signals: CD45RA+CCR7+.

The DNA sequence is TGTGCCAGCAGTTCTCGGACAGCCCAAAACATTCAGTACTTC. This gives the protein CASSSRTAQNIQYF. The V gene is TRBV27 and the J gene is TRBJ2-4, and TRBD1 may be the D gene, going by 6 matching bases. Sequences MNHEY (CDR1) and SMNVEV (CDR2) are obtained from the germline V gene (reference sequence). The CDR3 numbers 14 residues from cysteine through phenylalanine. The sequence is cut down to CDR3 DNA, 42 bases in frame from base 1.